A selection of T cell receptor beta chains follows, all from one sample in a study of blood T cell repertoires in COVID-19. Here immunoSEQ multiplex PCR was the method, and the copy in TCRdb shows in-frame clones only, minus some. The sample has some 180,000 clones, roughly 78% seen once. Sequenced sample: peripheral blood. All receptors derive from an elderly woman with active or convalescent COVID-19. CDR3s include the opening cysteine and the closing phenylalanine or tryptophan. Each record gives: clone size, J gene, V gene, D gene, CDR3 DNA, CDR3 protein. A D gene is named only where the DNA matches it firmly. Rows may omit the clone size; those that give it use once, few, many or a size class.

>-|TRBJ1-2|TRBV5-1|-
TGCGCCAGCAGCTTGGGGCAGGGAGGCTATGGCTACACCTTC
CASSLGQGGYGYTF
>-|TRBJ1-5|TRBV3-1/TRBV3-2|-
TGTGCCAGCAGCCAAGATCTACAGGGTGGTCAGCCCCAGCATTTT
CASSQDLQGGQPQHF
>-|TRBJ1-5|TRBV6-5|TRBD1
TGTGCCAGCAGCCTGGGACAGGGGCCCAATCAGCCCCAGCATTTT
CASSLGQGPNQPQHF
>-|TRBJ1-2|TRBV28|-
TGTGCCAGCAGTCCAGCGGGGGCAAGGAACTATGGCTACACCTTC
CASSPAGARNYGYTF
>-|TRBJ2-3|TRBV2|-
TGTGCCAGCAGGGACACTCTACTCACAGATACGCAGTATTTT
CASRDTLLTDTQYF
>-|TRBJ2-7|TRBV14|-
TGTGCCAGCAGCCAACACTACGAGCAGTACTTC
CASSQHYEQYF
>few|TRBJ2-7|TRBV6-5|-
TGTGCCAGCAGCTGGGACAAAACCTACGAGCAGTACTTC
CASSWDKTYEQYF
>-|TRBJ2-6|TRBV5-4|-
TGTGCCAGCAGCTACCAGGGTGCTGGGGCCAACGTCCTGACTTTC
CASSYQGAGANVLTF
>-|TRBJ1-2|TRBV2|-
TGTGCCAGCAGTTCTACAGGGAACTATGGCTACACCTTC
CASSSTGNYGYTF
>-|TRBJ2-5|TRBV12-3/TRBV12-4|TRBD1
TGTGCCAGCAGAACAGGGGCCGTGGAGACCCAGTACTTC
CASRTGAVETQYF
>once|TRBJ1-2|TRBV4-1|-
TGCGCCAGCAGCCAAGACAGAAGGGCGCTTACTAGTGATGGCTACACCTTC
CASSQDRRALTSDGYTF